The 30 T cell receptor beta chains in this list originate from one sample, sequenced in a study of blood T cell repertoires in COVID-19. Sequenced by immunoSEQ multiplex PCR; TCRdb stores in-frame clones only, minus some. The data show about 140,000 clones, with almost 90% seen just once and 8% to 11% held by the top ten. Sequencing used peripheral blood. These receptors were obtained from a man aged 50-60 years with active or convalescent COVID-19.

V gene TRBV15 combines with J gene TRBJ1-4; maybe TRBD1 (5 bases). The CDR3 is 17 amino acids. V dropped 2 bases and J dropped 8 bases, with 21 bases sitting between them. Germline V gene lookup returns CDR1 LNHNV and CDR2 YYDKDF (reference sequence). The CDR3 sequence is CATSRPNRGTAEEKLFF. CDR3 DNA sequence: TGTGCCACCAGCAGACCTAACCGCGGGACGGCAGAAGAAAAACTGTTTTTT.

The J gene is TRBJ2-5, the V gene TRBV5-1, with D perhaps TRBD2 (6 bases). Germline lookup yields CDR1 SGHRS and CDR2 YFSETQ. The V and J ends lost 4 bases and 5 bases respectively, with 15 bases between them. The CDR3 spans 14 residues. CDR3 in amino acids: CASSAGTWAETQYF. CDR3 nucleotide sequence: TGCGCCAGCAGCGCCGGGACTTGGGCGGAGACCCAGTACTTC.

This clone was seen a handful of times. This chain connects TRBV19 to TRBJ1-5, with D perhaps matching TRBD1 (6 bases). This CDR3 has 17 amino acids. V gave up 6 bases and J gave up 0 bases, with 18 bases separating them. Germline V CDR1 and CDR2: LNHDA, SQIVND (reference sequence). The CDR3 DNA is TGTGCCAGTAGGGAGTCGGCGGGGGCATTTAGCAATCAGCCCCAGCATTTT. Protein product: CASRESAGAFSNQPQHF.

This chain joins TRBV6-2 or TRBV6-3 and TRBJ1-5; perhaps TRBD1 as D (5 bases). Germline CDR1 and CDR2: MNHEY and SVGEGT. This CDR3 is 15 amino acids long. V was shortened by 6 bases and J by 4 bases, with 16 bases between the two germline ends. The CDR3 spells CASSDQGLGNQPQHF. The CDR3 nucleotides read TGTGCCAGCAGCGACCAGGGATTAGGGAATCAGCCCCAGCATTTT.

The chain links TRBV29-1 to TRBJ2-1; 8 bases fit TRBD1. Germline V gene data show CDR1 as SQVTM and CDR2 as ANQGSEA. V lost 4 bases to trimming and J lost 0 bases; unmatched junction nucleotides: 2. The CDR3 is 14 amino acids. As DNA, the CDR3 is TGCAGCGTTGGACAGGGGAACTCCTACAATGAGCAGTTCTTC. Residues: CSVGQGNSYNEQFF.

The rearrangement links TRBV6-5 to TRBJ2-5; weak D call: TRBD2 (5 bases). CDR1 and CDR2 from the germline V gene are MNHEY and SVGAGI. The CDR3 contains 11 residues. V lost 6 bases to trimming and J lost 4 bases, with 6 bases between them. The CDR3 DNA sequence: TGTGCCAGCAGCGGAGGAGAGACCCAGTACTTC. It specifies CASSGGETQYF.

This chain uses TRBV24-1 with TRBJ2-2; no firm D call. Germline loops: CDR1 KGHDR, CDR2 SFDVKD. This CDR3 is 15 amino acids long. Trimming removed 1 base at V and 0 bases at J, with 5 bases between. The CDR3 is CATSDLTANTGELFF. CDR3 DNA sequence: TGTGCCACCAGTGATTTAACGGCGAACACCGGGGAGCTGTTTTTT.

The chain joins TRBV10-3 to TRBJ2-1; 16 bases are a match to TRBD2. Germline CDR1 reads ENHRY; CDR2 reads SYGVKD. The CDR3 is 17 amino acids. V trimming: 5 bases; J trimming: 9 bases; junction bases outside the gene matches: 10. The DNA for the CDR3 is TGTGCCATCAGTACCGGGACTAGCGGGAGGGCCCGTGGTGAGCAGTTCTTC. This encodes CAISTGTSGRARGEQFF.

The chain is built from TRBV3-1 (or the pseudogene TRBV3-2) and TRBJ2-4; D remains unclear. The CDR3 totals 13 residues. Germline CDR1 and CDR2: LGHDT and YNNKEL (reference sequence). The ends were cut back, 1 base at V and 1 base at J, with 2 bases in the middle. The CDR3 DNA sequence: TGTGCCAGCAGCCAAGCGGCCAAAAACATTCAGTACTTC. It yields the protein CASSQAAKNIQYF.

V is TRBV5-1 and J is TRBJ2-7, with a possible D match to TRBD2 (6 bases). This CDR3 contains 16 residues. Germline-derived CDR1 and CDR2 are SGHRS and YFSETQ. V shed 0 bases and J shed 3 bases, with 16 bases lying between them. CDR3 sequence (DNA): TGCGCCAGCAGCTTGGGACTAGGTGGCGGGATCTACGAGCAGTACTTC. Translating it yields CASSLGLGGGIYEQYF.

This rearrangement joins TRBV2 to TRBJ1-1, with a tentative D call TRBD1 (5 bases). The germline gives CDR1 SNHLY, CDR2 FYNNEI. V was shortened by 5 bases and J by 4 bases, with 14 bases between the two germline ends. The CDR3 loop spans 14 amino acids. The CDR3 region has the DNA TGTGCCAGCAGTTCCACAGGTTCAGCCACTGAAGCTTTCTTT. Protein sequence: CASSSTGSATEAFF.

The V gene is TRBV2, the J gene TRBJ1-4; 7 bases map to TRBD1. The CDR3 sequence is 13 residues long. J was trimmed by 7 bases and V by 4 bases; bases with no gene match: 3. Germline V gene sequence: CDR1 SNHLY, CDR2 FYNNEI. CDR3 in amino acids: CASSGGGREKLFF. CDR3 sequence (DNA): TGTGCCAGCAGTGGAGGGGGCCGTGAAAAACTGTTTTTT.

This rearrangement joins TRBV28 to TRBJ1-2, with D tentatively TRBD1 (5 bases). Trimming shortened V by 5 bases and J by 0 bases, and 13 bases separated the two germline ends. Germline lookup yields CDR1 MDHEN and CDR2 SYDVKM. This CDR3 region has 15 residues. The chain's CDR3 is CASSRRQPTNYGYTF. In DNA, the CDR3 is TGTGCCAGCAGTCGTAGACAGCCAACTAACTATGGCTACACCTTC.

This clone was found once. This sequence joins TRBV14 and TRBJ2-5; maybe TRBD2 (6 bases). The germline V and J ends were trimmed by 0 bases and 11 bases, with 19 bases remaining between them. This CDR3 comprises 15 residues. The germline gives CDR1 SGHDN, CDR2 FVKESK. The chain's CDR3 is CASSQEGGTHTPQYF. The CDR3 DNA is TGTGCCAGCAGCCAAGAGGGCGGGACGCATACCCCTCAGTACTTC.

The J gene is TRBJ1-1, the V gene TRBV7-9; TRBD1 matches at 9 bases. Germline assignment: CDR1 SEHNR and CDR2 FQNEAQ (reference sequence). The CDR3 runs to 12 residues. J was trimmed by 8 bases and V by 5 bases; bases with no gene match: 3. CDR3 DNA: TGTGCCAGCAGCCTGGGACAGGGAGAAGCTTTCTTT. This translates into CASSLGQGEAFF.

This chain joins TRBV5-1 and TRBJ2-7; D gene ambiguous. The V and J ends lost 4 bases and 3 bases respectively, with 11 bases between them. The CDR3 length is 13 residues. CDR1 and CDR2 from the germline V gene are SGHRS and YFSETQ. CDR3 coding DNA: TGCGCCAGCAGCGAGGTAGGAATCTACGAGCAGTACTTC. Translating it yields CASSEVGIYEQYF. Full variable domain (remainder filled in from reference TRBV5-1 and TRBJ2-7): KAGVTQTPRYLIKTRGQQVTLSCSPISGHRSVSWYQQTPGQGLQFLFEYFSETQRNKGNFPGRFSGRQFSNSRSEMNVSTLELGDSALYLCASSEVGIYEQYFGPGTRLTVT.

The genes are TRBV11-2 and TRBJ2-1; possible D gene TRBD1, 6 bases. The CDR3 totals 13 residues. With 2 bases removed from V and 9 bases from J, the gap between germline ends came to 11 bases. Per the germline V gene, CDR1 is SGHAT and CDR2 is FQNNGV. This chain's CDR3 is CASSLTPRGEQFF. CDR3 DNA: TGTGCCAGCAGCTTAACCCCCAGGGGTGAGCAGTTCTTC.

CDR3 region: CASRAQGDGNTIYF. CDR3 bases: TGTGCCAGCAGGGCACAGGGCGATGGAAACACCATATATTTT. The V call is TRBV2, the J call TRBJ1-3; a weak D match, TRBD1 (6 bases). V dropped 6 bases and J dropped 3 bases, with 12 bases sitting between them. The CDR3 extends over 14 amino acids. In germline, CDR1 is SNHLY, CDR2 FYNNEI.

This CDR3 is CASWDRSLGNEQFF. CDR3 DNA sequence: TGTGCCAGCTGGGACAGGTCCCTAGGGAATGAGCAGTTCTTC. The chain joins TRBV6-5 to TRBJ2-1; 8 bases align to TRBD1. V shed 8 bases, J shed 7 bases, and the junction held 10 bases outside the gene matches. CDR1 MNHEY and CDR2 SVGAGI come from the germline V gene. The CDR3 spans 14 residues.

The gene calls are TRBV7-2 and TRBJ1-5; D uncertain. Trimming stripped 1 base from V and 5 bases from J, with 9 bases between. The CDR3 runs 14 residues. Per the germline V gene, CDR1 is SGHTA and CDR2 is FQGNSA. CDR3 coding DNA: TGTGCCAGCAGCTTAGGGCAGCGCCATCAGCCCCAGCATTTT. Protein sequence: CASSLGQRHQPQHF.

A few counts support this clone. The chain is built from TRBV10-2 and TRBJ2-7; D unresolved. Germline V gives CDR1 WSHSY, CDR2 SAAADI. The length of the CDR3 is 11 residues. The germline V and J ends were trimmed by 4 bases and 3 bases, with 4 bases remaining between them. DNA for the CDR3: TGCGCCAGCAGTGCCCACTACGAGCAGTACTTC. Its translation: CASSAHYEQYF.

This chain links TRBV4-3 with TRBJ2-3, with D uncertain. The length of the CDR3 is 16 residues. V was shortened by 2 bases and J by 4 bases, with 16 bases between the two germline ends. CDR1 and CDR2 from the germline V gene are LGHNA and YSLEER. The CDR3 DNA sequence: TGCGCCAGCAGCCAATCGGGTGGGTTAATACCAGATACGCAGTATTTT. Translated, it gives CASSQSGGLIPDTQYF.

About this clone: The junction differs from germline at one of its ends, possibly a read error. The CDR3 nucleotides read TGTGCTAGCAGCTTAGGCCCGGGATCCACAGATACGCAGTATTTT. Protein: CASSLGPGSTDTQYF. The chain has TRBV7-7 and TRBJ2-3, with a possible D match to TRBD2 (5 bases). Germline CDR1 and CDR2: SSHAT and FNYEAQ (reference sequence). The length of the CDR3 is 15 residues.

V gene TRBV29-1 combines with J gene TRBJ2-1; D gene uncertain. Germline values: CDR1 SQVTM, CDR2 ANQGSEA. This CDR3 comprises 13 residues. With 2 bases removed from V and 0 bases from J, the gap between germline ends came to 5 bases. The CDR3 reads CSVERSSYNEQFF. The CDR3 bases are TGCAGCGTTGAAAGGAGCTCCTACAATGAGCAGTTCTTC.

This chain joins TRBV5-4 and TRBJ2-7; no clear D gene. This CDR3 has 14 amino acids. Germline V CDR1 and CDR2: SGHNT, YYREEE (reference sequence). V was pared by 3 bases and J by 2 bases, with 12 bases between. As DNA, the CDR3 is TGTGCCAGCAGCTCGGCAGGCCTCACCTACGAGCAGTACTTC. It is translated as CASSSAGLTYEQYF.

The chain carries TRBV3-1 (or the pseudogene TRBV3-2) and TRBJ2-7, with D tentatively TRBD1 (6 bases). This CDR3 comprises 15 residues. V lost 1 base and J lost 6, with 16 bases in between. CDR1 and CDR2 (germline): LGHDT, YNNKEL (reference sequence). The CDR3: CASSQVTGRRSEQYF. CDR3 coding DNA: TGTGCCAGCAGCCAAGTGACAGGCCGCCGCTCCGAGCAGTACTTC.

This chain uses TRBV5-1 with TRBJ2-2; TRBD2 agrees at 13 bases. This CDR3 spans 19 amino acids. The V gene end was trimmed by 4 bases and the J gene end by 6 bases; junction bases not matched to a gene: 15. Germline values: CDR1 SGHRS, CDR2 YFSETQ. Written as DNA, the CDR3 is TGCGCCAGCAGCCAGACGCCGGGACTAGCGGGATTGTTTCCCGGGGAGCTGTTTTTT. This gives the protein CASSQTPGLAGLFPGELFF.

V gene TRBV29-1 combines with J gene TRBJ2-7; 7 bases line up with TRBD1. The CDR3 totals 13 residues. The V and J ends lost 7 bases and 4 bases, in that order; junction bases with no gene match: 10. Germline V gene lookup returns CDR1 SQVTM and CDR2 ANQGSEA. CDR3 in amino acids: CSALDRHGYEQYF. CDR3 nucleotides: TGCAGCGCACTGGACAGGCATGGGTACGAGCAGTACTTC.

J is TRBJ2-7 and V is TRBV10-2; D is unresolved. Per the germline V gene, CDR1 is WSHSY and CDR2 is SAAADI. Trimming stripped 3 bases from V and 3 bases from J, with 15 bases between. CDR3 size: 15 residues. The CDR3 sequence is CASSDPAHTNYEQYF. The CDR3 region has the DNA TGCGCCAGCAGTGACCCCGCTCACACAAACTACGAGCAGTACTTC.

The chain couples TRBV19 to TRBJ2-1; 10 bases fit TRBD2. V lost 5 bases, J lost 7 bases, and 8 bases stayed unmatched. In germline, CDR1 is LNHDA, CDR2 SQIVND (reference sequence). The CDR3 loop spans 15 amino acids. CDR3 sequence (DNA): TGTGCCAGTAGTTTGCTAGCGGGAGTCGGTAATGAGCAGTTCTTC. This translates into CASSLLAGVGNEQFF.